This T cell receptor beta chain was captured by sequencing in a study of T-cell reconstitution after alpha-beta-depleted transplantation in children. The CDR3 consists of 14 residues. CDR1 and CDR2 from the germline V gene are DFQATT and SNEGSKA (reference sequence). V lost 0 bases to trimming and J lost 4 bases; unmatched junction nucleotides: 4. This clonotype has a handful of counts. Its antigen is unknown. As it was prepared, the TCRbeta library received unique molecular identifiers. MiXCR, run by TCRdb on the PCR reads, gives a single entry per CDR3 protein. The sample lists approximately 520,000 distinct CDR3 sequences; about an eighth were seen once. Whole-study results and caveats: There were some patients whose high TCRbeta diversity at day 60 came from surviving recipient T cells and thymic progenitors.

This material consisted of PBMCs, mostly from graft donor cells, taken 180 days after TCRalphabeta/CD19-depleted stem cell transplant. The chain recombines TRBV20-1 with TRBJ2-5; 8 nucleotides line up with TRBD2. The receptor comes from a female patient aged 2 to 10 who had a stem cell transplant for aplastic anemia, so the T cells may come from the graft donor. CDR3 region: CSARDSAGAETQYF. CDR3 nucleotides: TGCAGTGCTAGAGATTCAGCGGGAGCAGAGACCCAGTACTTC.